The 5 T cell receptor beta chains reported below all come from one sample, sequenced in a study of CXCR3-negative and CXCR3-positive naive CD8 T cells. Each TRB cDNA library was prepared by 5' RACE (with UMI labels). No DNA is given; TCRdb re-called the 5' RACE reads and lists each CDR3 protein once. This sample's clone table lists 20,000 to 25,000 distinct CDR3 sequences. The sample was memory CD8+ T cells from blood. These receptors all stem from a human donor in good health. Some clones in this sample may be carry-over from other donors' samples.

By frequency, this clonotype registers medium-sized (0.01 to 0.1%). This chain links TRBV20-1 with TRBJ2-5; as DNA is missing, the TRBD2 call by TCRdb cannot be tested. Germline V gives CDR1 DFQATT, CDR2 SNEGSKA (reference sequence). The length of the CDR3 is 18 residues. CDR3 loop: CSARDLTSGRAFQETQYF.

The genes are TRBV3-1 and TRBJ2-2; TCRdb returns TRBD2, unconfirmable since there is no DNA. CDR1 and CDR2 from the germline V gene are LGHDT and YNNKEL (reference sequence). The CDR3 has 15 amino acids. CDR3 sequence: CASSQGGLANGELFF.

This sequence joins TRBV27 and TRBJ2-5. The CDR3 consists of 15 residues. CDR1 is MNHEY, CDR2 SMNVEV, per germline (reference sequence). CDR3 loop: CASSFNTLGQETQYF.

The chain joins TRBV27 to TRBJ1-4; no DNA is available, so the TRBD1 call from TCRdb remains unchecked. The CDR3 consists of 17 residues. Looked up from germline, CDR1 is MNHEY and CDR2 is SMNVEV (reference sequence). The CDR3 here is CASSSLPGRTTNEKLFF.

V usage is TRBV11-1 and J usage is TRBJ2-1. Looked up from germline, CDR1 is SGHAT and CDR2 is FQDESV (reference sequence). The CDR3 is 13 residues long. CDR3 sequence: CASSLLGYNEQFF.